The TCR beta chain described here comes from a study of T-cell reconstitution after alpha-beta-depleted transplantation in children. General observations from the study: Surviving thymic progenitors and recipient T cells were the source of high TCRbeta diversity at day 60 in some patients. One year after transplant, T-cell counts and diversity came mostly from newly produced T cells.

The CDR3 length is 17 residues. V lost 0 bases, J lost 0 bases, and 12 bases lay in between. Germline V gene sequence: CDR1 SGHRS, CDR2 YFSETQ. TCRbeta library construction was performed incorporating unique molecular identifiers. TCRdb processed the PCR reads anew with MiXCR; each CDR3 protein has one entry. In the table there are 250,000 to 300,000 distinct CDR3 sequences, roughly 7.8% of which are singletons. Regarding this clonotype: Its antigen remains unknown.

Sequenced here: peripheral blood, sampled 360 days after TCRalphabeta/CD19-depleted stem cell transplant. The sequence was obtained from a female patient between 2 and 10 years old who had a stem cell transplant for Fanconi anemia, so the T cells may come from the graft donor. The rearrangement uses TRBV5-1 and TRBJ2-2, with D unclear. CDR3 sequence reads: CASSLGSAAANTGELFF. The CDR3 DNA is TGCGCCAGCAGCTTGGGTTCCGCAGCAGCGAACACCGGGGAGCTGTTTTTT. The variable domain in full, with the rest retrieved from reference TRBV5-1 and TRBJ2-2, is KAGVTQTPRYLIKTRGQQVTLSCSPISGHRSVSWYQQTPGQGLQFLFEYFSETQRNKGNFPGRFSGRQFSNSRSEMNVSTLELGDSALYLCASSLGSAAANTGELFFGEGSRLTVL.